The clone carrying this T cell receptor (beta chain) came up many times. Its specificity is not known. The CDR3 contains 16 residues. Germline V gene lookup returns CDR1 SGHTA and CDR2 FQGNSA. V lost 5 bases to trimming and J lost 3 bases; unmatched junction nucleotides: 12. This sample is drawn from a study of T cell repertoires in cytomegalovirus infection. Notes on the study in general: Totalled public TCR beta family frequency picked out people who carried CMV plus the relevant HLA.

MiXCR, run by TCRdb on the reads, gives a single entry per CDR3 protein. The sample holds about 770,000 distinct CDR3 sequences, around 29% seen once. This chain links TRBV7-2 with TRBJ1-1; TRBD1 matches 7 bases. The source was cultured CD8+ T cells from PBMCs, collected from culture after CMV antigen stimulation. This TCR was recovered from a human donor in good health (CMV status not recorded). Some clones in this sample may be carry-over from other donors' samples. The CDR3 sequence: CASSPKGAGRDTEAFF. The CDR3 region has the DNA TGTGCCAGCAGCCCAAAGGGGGCAGGGAGGGACACTGAAGCTTTCTTT.